Below, 26 T cell receptor beta chains from the same sample are listed, as sequenced in a study of T cell changes during pregnancy in multiple sclerosis. Libraries were prepared by immunoSEQ multiplex PCR; TCRdb keeps only in-frame clonotypes and omits some of them. The sample yields about 110,000 clones, 90% to 95% seen once. Sequencing was performed on peripheral blood, taken after pregnancy. The receptors shown here come from a female donor with multiple sclerosis, enrolled in a pregnancy study.

Only one count was recorded for this clone. The chain links TRBV4-2 to TRBJ2-7; TRBD1 matches at 10 bases. V shed 3 bases, J shed 3 bases, and the junction held 8 bases outside the gene matches. CDR1 and CDR2 (germline): LGHNA, YNFKEQ. The CDR3 totals 16 residues. The CDR3 is CASSQGDRGPYYEQYF. In DNA, the CDR3 is TGTGCCAGCAGCCAGGGGGACAGGGGACCTTACTACGAGCAGTACTTC.

V and J are TRBV10-2 and TRBJ1-1, with D possibly being TRBD1 (5 bases). The germline CDR1 and CDR2 sequences are WSHSY and SAAADI. Between the trimmed V and J ends, which lost 6 bases and 0 bases, there was a span of 20 bases. The length of the CDR3 is 17 residues. CDR3 amino acids: CASSPTSGLNMNTEAFF. Written as DNA, the CDR3 is TGCGCCAGCAGCCCTACGTCGGGACTGAACATGAACACTGAAGCTTTCTTT.

This clone has a handful of counts. This chain connects TRBV7-9 to TRBJ2-2; 7 bases agree with TRBD1. CDR1 and CDR2 from the germline V gene are SEHNR and FQNEAQ (reference sequence). With 4 bases clipped from V and 1 base from J, the junction kept 15 bases outside the gene matches. This CDR3 spans 19 amino acids. Here the CDR3 reads CASSSVRFEGTENTGELFF. CDR3 nucleotides: TGTGCCAGCAGCTCCGTTCGATTCGAGGGGACAGAGAACACCGGGGAGCTGTTTTTT.

In regard to this clone: Other DNA sequences within the sample encode an identical CDR3. The rearrangement links TRBV29-1 to TRBJ1-2; D gene ambiguous. This CDR3 region has 13 residues. Germline V gene data show CDR1 as SQVTM and CDR2 as ANQGSEA. Trimming cost V 0 bases and J 2 bases, with 7 bases left between them. CDR3 region: CSVEDRENYGYTF. The CDR3 DNA is TGCAGCGTTGAAGATCGGGAAAACTATGGCTACACCTTC. The full variable domain, with the rest looked up from reference TRBV29-1 and TRBJ1-2, is SAVISQKPSRDICQRGTSLTIQCQVDSQVTMMFWYRQQPGQSLTLIATANQGSEATYESGFVIDKFPISRPNLTFSTLTVSNMSPEDSSIYLCSVEDRENYGYTFGSGTRLTVV.

The chain links TRBV6-4 to TRBJ1-6, with D perhaps matching TRBD1 (6 bases). Between the trimmed V and J ends, which lost 2 bases and 12 bases, there was a span of 11 bases. The V gene's germline CDR1 is MRHNA and CDR2 SNTAGT. This CDR3 is built from 13 residues. CDR3 bases: TGTGCCAGCAGTGACCTCCCAGGGGAACCCCTCCACTTT. It encodes CASSDLPGEPLHF.

V and J are TRBV2 and TRBJ1-6, with 10 bases lining up with TRBD1. With 5 bases clipped from V and 7 bases from J, the junction kept 5 bases outside the gene matches. This CDR3 has 15 residues. Germline V gives CDR1 SNHLY, CDR2 FYNNEI. The CDR3 nucleotides read TGTGCCAGCAGTACTCCGGGACAGGGGAATTCACCCCTCCACTTT. Its protein product is CASSTPGQGNSPLHF.

The rearrangement links TRBV19 to TRBJ2-3; maybe TRBD2 (6 bases). This CDR3 comprises 16 residues. Germline CDR1 is LNHDA and CDR2 is SQIVND (reference sequence). Trimming shortened V by 8 bases and J by 2 bases, and 20 bases separated the two germline ends. CDR3 sequence: CASQWGTGLNTDTQYF. CDR3 nucleotides: TGTGCCAGTCAGTGGGGTACGGGACTGAACACAGATACGCAGTATTTT.

The chain links TRBV10-3 to TRBJ2-5; the D gene is possibly TRBD2 (6 bases). CDR1 ENHRY and CDR2 SYGVKD come from the germline V gene. CDR3 length: 13 residues. Deletions cut 5 bases from V and 4 bases from J, with 11 bases between. The CDR3 protein is CAISRLDRETQYF. In DNA form, the CDR3 reads TGTGCCATCAGTAGACTAGACCGAGAGACCCAGTACTTC.

The chain has TRBV5-6 and TRBJ2-3; TRBD2 might be the D (6 bases). Trimming took off 2 bases at V and 2 bases at J, with 15 bases between the two ends. The CDR3 has 16 amino acids. The germline V gene has CDR1 SGHDT and CDR2 YYEEEE. The CDR3 sequence: CASSFGLGGPTDTQYF. The CDR3 DNA reads as TGTGCCAGCAGCTTTGGGTTGGGGGGACCCACAGATACGCAGTATTTT.

The chain links TRBV10-2 to TRBJ2-5; TRBD1 aligns across 7 bases. V trimming: 5 bases; J trimming: 2 bases; junction bases outside the gene matches: 11. This CDR3 is 16 amino acids long. CDR1 is WSHSY and CDR2 is SAAADI in the germline V gene. The CDR3 nucleotides read TGCGCCAGCAGTCGTGCCGGGACAGTGCCTCAAGAGACCCAGTACTTC. This sequence encodes CASSRAGTVPQETQYF.

This chain connects TRBV5-1 to TRBJ2-5, with 12 positions matching TRBD2. Germline values: CDR1 SGHRS, CDR2 YFSETQ. V lost 4 bases, J lost 5 bases, and 9 bases stayed unmatched. The CDR3 totals 16 residues. This CDR3 is CASSKALAGGGETQYF. The CDR3, as DNA: TGCGCCAGCAGCAAAGCACTAGCGGGGGGTGGTGAGACCCAGTACTTC.

The gene calls are TRBV7-8 and TRBJ2-7; D is perhaps TRBD1 (6 bases). The CDR3 runs 18 residues. Trimming pared 1 base from V and 2 bases from J, leaving 21 bases between. CDR1 is SGHVS and CDR2 is FQNEAQ in the germline V gene. This CDR3 is CASSLVPADRSGTYEQYF. The CDR3 coding sequence is TGTGCCAGCAGCTTAGTTCCCGCCGACAGGTCGGGAACCTACGAGCAGTACTTC.

The genes are TRBV25-1 and TRBJ1-6, with 7 positions matching TRBD1. Looked up from germline, CDR1 is MGHDK and CDR2 is SYGVNS. The CDR3 consists of 17 residues. The V gene end was trimmed by 6 bases and the J gene end by 5 bases; junction bases not matched to a gene: 13. The CDR3 DNA reads as TGTGCCAGCAGCAGCCAATCGGCAGGGGGAAATAATTCACCCCTCCACTTT. The encoded protein is CASSSQSAGGNNSPLHF.

The chain joins TRBV5-1 to TRBJ2-7, with TRBD1 matching over 10 bases. V lost 4 bases, J lost 4 bases, and 8 bases stayed unmatched. CDR1 SGHRS and CDR2 YFSETQ come from the germline V gene. This CDR3 is built from 15 residues. The CDR3 DNA follows: TGCGCCAGCAGCGGCGCTCCGGGACAGGGGTACGAGCAGTACTTC. Protein product: CASSGAPGQGYEQYF.

In its sample, this clone was seen once. CDR3 bases: TGTGCCAGCAGTGAAGGGACAGGGGTGGACTCTGGAAACACCATATATTTT. It is translated as CASSEGTGVDSGNTIYF. The V gene is TRBV2, the J gene TRBJ1-3; 9 bases match TRBD1. Germline V gene data show CDR1 as SNHLY and CDR2 as FYNNEI. The CDR3 is 17 amino acids. V shed 1 base and J 0 bases; nucleotides not matched to a gene: 4.

The CDR3 here is CAIRGTGVGYSPLHF. CDR3 bases: TGTGCCATCAGGGGGACAGGGGTCGGTTATTCACCCCTCCACTTT. The chain recombines TRBV10-3 with TRBJ1-6; 10 nucleotides align to TRBD1. This CDR3 has 15 residues. Germline trimming cut 6 bases from V and 8 bases from J; bases unmatched to any gene: 7. Germline values: CDR1 ENHRY, CDR2 SYGVKD.

This chain uses TRBV15 with TRBJ1-1; possible D gene TRBD1, 5 bases. The ends were cut back, 5 bases at V and 5 bases at J, with 12 bases in the middle. CDR1 and CDR2 (germline): LNHNV, YYDKDF (reference sequence). CDR3 length: 13 residues. CDR3 DNA sequence: TGTGCCACCAGCGGGAAGGGGATAACTGAAGCTTTCTTT. Translated: CATSGKGITEAFF.

The J gene is TRBJ2-1, the V gene TRBV9; possible D gene TRBD2, 5 bases. This CDR3 spans 13 amino acids. CDR1 is SGDLS, CDR2 YYNGEE, per germline. Trimming cost V 0 bases and J 8 bases, with 9 bases left between them. CDR3 bases: TGTGCCAGCAGCGTAGCGTCGGGGTATGAGCAGTTCTTC. This codes for CASSVASGYEQFF. The full variable domain, completed using reference TRBV9 and TRBJ2-1, is DSGVTQTPKHLITATGQRVTLRCSPRSGDLSVYWYQQSLDQGLQFLIQYYNGEERAKGNILERFSAQQFPDLHSELNLSSLELGDSALYFCASSVASGYEQFFGPGTRLTVL.

The CDR3 nucleotides are TGTGCCAGCAGAGAGGGGGCCACAGTGTCAGCTTTCTTT. Its protein is CASREGATVSAFF. This chain uses TRBV6-1 with TRBJ1-1; 7 bases fit TRBD1. The CDR3 has 13 amino acids. V shed 6 bases and J 10 bases; nucleotides not matched to a gene: 11. In germline, CDR1 is MNHNS, CDR2 SASEGT.

The chain links TRBV6-5 to TRBJ2-7, with D possibly being TRBD1 (6 bases). Per the germline V gene, CDR1 is MNHEY and CDR2 is SVGAGI. V lost 6 bases, J lost 1 base, and 10 bases lay in between. CDR3 length: 13 residues. The CDR3 sequence: CASRNTGSYEQYF. CDR3 sequence (DNA): TGTGCCAGCAGAAATACAGGGTCCTACGAGCAGTACTTC.

The V call is TRBV7-9, the J call TRBJ1-2; a possible D gene is TRBD1 (5 bases). The CDR3 sequence is 16 residues long. The V end lost 2 bases, the J end lost 2 bases, and 15 bases lay between the germline ends. The germline V gene encodes CDR1 SEHNR and CDR2 FQNEAQ (reference sequence). The CDR3 bases are TGTGCCAGCAGCTTATTCCCGGACCAGGGCAACTATGGCTACACCTTC. Its translation is CASSLFPDQGNYGYTF.

The chain links TRBV7-9 to TRBJ2-7, with 9 bases fitting TRBD2. Trimming at V came to 0 bases and at J to 0 bases, leaving 9 bases not matched to a gene. The CDR3 is 18 residues long. Per the germline V gene, CDR1 is SEHNR and CDR2 is FQNEAQ (reference sequence). CDR3 loop: CASSLAPSGVTGSYEQYF. DNA for the CDR3: TGTGCCAGCAGCTTAGCGCCTAGCGGGGTTACCGGCTCCTACGAGCAGTACTTC.

CDR3 in amino acids: CATSRGGPLDNEQFF. The DNA of the CDR3 is TGTGCCACCAGCAGAGGGGGGCCTTTAGACAATGAGCAGTTCTTC. The V gene is TRBV15, the J gene TRBJ2-1, with D maybe TRBD1 (6 bases). The V and J ends lost 1 base and 5 bases respectively, with 12 bases between them. The CDR3 runs to 15 residues. Germline-derived CDR1 and CDR2 are LNHNV and YYDKDF (reference sequence). The full variable domain, in which reference TRBV15 and TRBJ2-1 provide the parts outside the CDR3, is DAMVIQNPRYQVTQFGKPVTLSCSQTLNHNVMYWYQQKSSQAPKLLFHYYDKDFNNEADTPDNFQSRRPNTSFCFLDIRSPGLGDTAMYLCATSRGGPLDNEQFFGPGTRLTVL.

The chain couples TRBV18 to TRBJ2-5; D is unclear. The CDR3 is made up of 15 amino acids. With 1 base removed from V and 2 bases from J, the gap between germline ends came to 11 bases. CDR1 and CDR2 from the germline V gene are KGHSH and LQKENI. CDR3 coding DNA: TGTGCCAGCTCACCACTCCGAGCGTTACAAGAGACCCAGTACTTC. It codes for CASSPLRALQETQYF.

The gene calls are TRBV4-1 and TRBJ2-5, with 13 positions matching TRBD2. From germline, CDR1 is MGHRA and CDR2 YSYEKL. This CDR3 is built from 15 residues. V lost 4 bases, J lost 5 bases, and 4 bases stayed unmatched. CDR3 DNA: TGCGCCAGCAGCCTACTAGCGGGGGGGCGGGAGACCCAGTACTTC. Protein product: CASSLLAGGRETQYF.

The chain couples TRBV6-1 to TRBJ1-2, with D possibly TRBD1 on 6 matching bases. V lost 6 bases and J 4 bases, leaving 12 bases between the germline ends. CDR1 is MNHNS and CDR2 is SASEGT in the germline V gene. The CDR3 is 13 amino acids. The CDR3 DNA follows: TGTGCCAGCAGGCAGGACAGCCCCTATGGCTACACCTTC. It specifies CASRQDSPYGYTF.